This T cell receptor (beta chain) was profiled in a study of control samples from healthy donors and cancer patients. Germline loops: CDR1 LNHDA, CDR2 SQIVND (reference sequence). V gave up 1 base and J gave up 8 bases, with 9 bases separating them. The length of the CDR3 is 14 residues. Using immunoSEQ multiplex PCR, the repertoire was profiled, and TCRdb retains in-frame clones only, with some absent. The sample shows 80,000 to 100,000 clones, roughly 92% of them seen only once. The chain recombines TRBV19 with TRBJ1-6; D ambiguous. This clonotype originated in a human donor in good health. The donor label of this sample is uncertain. The sample was blood. The CDR3 loop is CASSIVAGYSPLHF. The CDR3 DNA reads as TGTGCCAGTAGTATAGTGGCGGGGTATTCACCCCTCCACTTT.